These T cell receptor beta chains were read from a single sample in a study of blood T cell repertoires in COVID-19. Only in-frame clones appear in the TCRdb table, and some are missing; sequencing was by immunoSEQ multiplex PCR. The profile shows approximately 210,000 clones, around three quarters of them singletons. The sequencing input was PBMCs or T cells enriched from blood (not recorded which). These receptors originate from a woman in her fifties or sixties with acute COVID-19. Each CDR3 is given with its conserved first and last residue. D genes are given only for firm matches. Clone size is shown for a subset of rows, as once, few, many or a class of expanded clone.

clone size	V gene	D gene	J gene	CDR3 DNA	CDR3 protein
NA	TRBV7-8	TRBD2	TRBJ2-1	TGTGCCAGCAGCTTAGGGACTAGCGGGGGCCCCTATGAGCAGTTCTTC	CASSLGTSGGPYEQFF
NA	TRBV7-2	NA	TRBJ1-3	TGTGCCACCGCCCGGGACTTCTCTGGAAACACCATATATTTT	CATARDFSGNTIYF
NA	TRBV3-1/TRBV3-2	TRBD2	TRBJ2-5	TGTGCCAGCAGCCAAGGCTTAGCGGGGGGTTTTGAGACCCAGTACTTC	CASSQGLAGGFETQYF
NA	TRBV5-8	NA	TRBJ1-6	TGTGCCAGCAGCTTGGATTCCCCGAATTCACCCCTCCACTTT	CASSLDSPNSPLHF
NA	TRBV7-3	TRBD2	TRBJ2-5	TGTGCCAGCAGCTTAGGGTTCCAGCGGGGGCTCGAGACCCAGTACTTC	CASSLGFQRGLETQYF
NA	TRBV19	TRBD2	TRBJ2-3	TGTGCCAGTAGGATCTCGGGGGGGCCCGCCGATACGCAGTATTTT	CASRISGGPADTQYF
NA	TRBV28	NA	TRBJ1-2	TGTGCCACCTCCCCCACAGGGATCTATGGCTACACCTTC	CATSPTGIYGYTF
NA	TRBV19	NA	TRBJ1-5	TGTGCCAGTAGTATTGGGGGCCCGGCGGGGGGGCCCCAGCATTTT	CASSIGGPAGGPQHF
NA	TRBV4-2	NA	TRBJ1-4	TGTGCCAGCAGGGATGCGAGGGAAACTAATGAAAAACTGTTTTTT	CASRDARETNEKLFF
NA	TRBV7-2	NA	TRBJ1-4	TGTGCCAGCAGCCCGAGGGAGAGAGATGAAAAACTGTTTTTT	CASSPRERDEKLFF
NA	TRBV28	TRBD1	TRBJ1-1	TGTGCCAGCAGGGGCCCCCACGACAGGGGGAACACTGAAGCTTTCTTT	CASRGPHDRGNTEAFF
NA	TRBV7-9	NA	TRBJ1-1	TGTGCCAGCAGCTTCCCTCCGGTGAACACTGAAGCTTTCTTT	CASSFPPVNTEAFF
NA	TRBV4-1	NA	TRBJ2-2	TGCGCCAGCAGCCATCCAGCGGGCACCGGGGAGCTGTTTTTT	CASSHPAGTGELFF
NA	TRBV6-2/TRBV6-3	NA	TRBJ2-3	TGTGCCAGCAGTTACTCCTACGGGTCGGATACGCAGTATTTT	CASSYSYGSDTQYF
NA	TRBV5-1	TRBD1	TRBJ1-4	TGCGCCAGCAGCGCACAGGGGGGTAATGAAAAACTGTTTTTT	CASSAQGGNEKLFF
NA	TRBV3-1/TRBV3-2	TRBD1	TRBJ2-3	TGTGCCAGCAGCCCGATAAACAGGGGAGATACGCAGTATTTT	CASSPINRGDTQYF
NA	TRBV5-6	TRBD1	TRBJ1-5	TGTGCCAGCAGCTCCGGGGACAGGGGGCTGGGGCAGCCCCAGCATTTT	CASSSGDRGLGQPQHF
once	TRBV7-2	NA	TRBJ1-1	TGTGCCAGCAGCTTAGTGTGGCGGGAGCGGGCTTTCTTT	CASSLVWRERAFF
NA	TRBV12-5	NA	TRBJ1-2	TGTGCTAGTGGGAAACAAACCGACTATGGCTACACCTTC	CASGKQTDYGYTF
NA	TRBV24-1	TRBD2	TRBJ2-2	TGTGCCACCAGTGAGGCCACCGGGACTAGCGGGGGACTGACCGGGGAGCTGTTTTTT	CATSEATGTSGGLTGELFF
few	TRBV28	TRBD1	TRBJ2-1	TGTGCCAGCAGACCGGGACAGCGAGATAGGCAGTTCTTC	CASRPGQRDRQFF
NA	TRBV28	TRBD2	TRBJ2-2	TGTGCCAGCAGTCGACTAGCGGGGGGGATCGACGGGGAGCTGTTTTTT	CASSRLAGGIDGELFF
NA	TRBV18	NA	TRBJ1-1	TGTGCCGCCCGGGAAACAGAGATGAACACTGAAGCTTTCTTT	CAARETEMNTEAFF
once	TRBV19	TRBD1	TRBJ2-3	TGTGCCAGTAGTCCGCAGGGGGCCCTTAGGGATACGCAGTATTTT	CASSPQGALRDTQYF
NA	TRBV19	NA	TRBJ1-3	TGTGCCAGTAGTAGTGGCGGCTCTGGAAACACCATATATTTT	CASSSGGSGNTIYF
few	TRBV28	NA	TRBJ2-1	TGTGCCAGCAGTGGATCCGGGTCAACCAATGAGCAGTTCTTC	CASSGSGSTNEQFF
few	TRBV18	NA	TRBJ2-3	TGTGCCAGCTCACCAGGCCTAGCAGGAGAAACAGATACGCAGTATTTT	CASSPGLAGETDTQYF
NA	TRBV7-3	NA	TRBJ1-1	TGTGCCAGCAGCTTAATGAGGAACACTGAAGCTTTCTTT	CASSLMRNTEAFF
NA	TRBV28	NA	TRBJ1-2	TGTGCCAGCAGTCCCCGGGTCTATGGCTACACCTTC	CASSPRVYGYTF
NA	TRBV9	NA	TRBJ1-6	TGTGCCAGCAGAAGAGGGGAGGGCTCACCCCTCCACTTT	CASRRGEGSPLHF
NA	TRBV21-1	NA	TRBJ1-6	TGTGCCAGCAGCAATAAGGGGACAGTAGATAATTCACCCCTCCACTTT	CASSNKGTVDNSPLHF
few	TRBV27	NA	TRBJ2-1	TGTGCCAGCAGGGCAGAAACCTACAATGAGCAGTTCTTC	CASRAETYNEQFF
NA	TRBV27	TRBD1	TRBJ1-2	TGTGCCAGCACCCCGTCCCGGGACAGGGGGGGAGGCTACACCTTC	CASTPSRDRGGGYTF
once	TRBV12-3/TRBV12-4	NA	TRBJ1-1	TGTGCCAGCAGTTTCCCCGGGACAAATGTGGCTTTCTTT	CASSFPGTNVAFF
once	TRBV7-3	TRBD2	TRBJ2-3	TGTGCCAGCAGCCTAGCGGGGGCAACAGATACGCAGTATTTT	CASSLAGATDTQYF
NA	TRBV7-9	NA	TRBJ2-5	TGTGCCAGCAGCTCCCCCCGGATGGCGGGGGCACCTCAAGAGACCCAGTACTTC	CASSSPRMAGAPQETQYF
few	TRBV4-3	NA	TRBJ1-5	TGCGCCAGCAGCCAGGCCCTTATGCAGCCCCAGCATTTT	CASSQALMQPQHF
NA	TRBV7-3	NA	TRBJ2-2	TGTGCCAGCAGCCCCATGACCGGGGAGCTGTTTTTT	CASSPMTGELFF
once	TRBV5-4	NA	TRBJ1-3	TGTGCCAGCAGTCGCGGGGCGCCGAGCTCTGGAAACACCATATATTTT	CASSRGAPSSGNTIYF
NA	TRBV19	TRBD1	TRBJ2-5	TGTGCCAGTAAATCTCAGGGGGCCCAAGAGACCCAGTACTTC	CASKSQGAQETQYF
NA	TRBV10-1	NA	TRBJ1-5	TGCGCCAGCAGTGAGTCGAGGCAGGGCCAGCCCCAGCATTTT	CASSESRQGQPQHF
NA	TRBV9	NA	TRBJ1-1	TGTGCCAGCAGCGTAGCGGGGGGTCCCACTGAAGCTTTCTTT	CASSVAGGPTEAFF
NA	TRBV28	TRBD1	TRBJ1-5	TGTGCCAGCAGTTTTTTTGAGACAGGGGGCCGCAATCAGCCCCAGCATTTT	CASSFFETGGRNQPQHF
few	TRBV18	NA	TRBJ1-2	TGTGCCAGCTCACCACCGACAGGCGGGGGACAAACTTACGATAACTATGGCTACACCTTC	CASSPPTGGGQTYDNYGYTF
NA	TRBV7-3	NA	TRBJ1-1	TGTGCCAGCAGCTTAACAGGACTTGTGGGGAACACTGAAGCTTTCTTT	CASSLTGLVGNTEAFF
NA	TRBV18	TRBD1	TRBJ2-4	TGTGCCAGCTCACCACCGAGGACAGGGGCTTCCAAAAACATTCAGTACTTC	CASSPPRTGASKNIQYF